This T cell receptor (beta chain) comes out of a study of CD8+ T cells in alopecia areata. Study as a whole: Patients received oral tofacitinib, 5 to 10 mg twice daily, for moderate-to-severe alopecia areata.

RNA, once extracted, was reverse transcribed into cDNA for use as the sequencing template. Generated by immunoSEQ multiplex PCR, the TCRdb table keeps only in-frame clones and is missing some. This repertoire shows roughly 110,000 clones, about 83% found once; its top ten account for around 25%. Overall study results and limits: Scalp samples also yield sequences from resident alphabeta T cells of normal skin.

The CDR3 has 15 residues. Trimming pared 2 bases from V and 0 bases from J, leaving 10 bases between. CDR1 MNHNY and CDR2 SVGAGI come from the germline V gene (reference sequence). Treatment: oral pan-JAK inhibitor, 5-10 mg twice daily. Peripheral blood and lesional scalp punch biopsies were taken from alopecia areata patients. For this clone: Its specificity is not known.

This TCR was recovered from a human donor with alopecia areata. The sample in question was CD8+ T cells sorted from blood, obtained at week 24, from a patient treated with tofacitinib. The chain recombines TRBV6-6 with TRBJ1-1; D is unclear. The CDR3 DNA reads TGTGCCAGCAGTTACGGACGGCGAGTGAACACTGAAGCTTTCTTT. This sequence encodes CASSYGRRVNTEAFF.